This T cell receptor beta chain was captured in a study of cytomegalovirus exposure and HLA in healthy donors. The germline gives CDR1 SGHTS, CDR2 YDEGEE. The J segment lost 7 bases and the V segment lost 0 bases, leaving 7 bases of the junction unmatched. The CDR3 has 16 residues. Use of 60 Vbeta and 13 Jbeta primers characterized the PCR. Clones were read by immunoSEQ multiplex PCR, and TCRdb kept only the in-frame ones, dropping some. This table has about 200,000 clones, around nine tenths appearing once. V gene TRBV5-8 combines with J gene TRBJ1-6; the match to TRBD1 covers 7 bases. The sample consisted of PBMCs. The sequence was collected from a woman under 30 in good health and CMV-seronegative. DNA of the CDR3: TGTGCCAGCAGCTTGGCCCCAGGGGGTGAGAATTCACCCCTCCACTTT. Amino acids: CASSLAPGGENSPLHF.